Below are 14 T cell receptor beta chains sequenced from a single sample in a study of blood T cell repertoires in COVID-19. The data were produced by immunoSEQ multiplex PCR, yet TCRdb's version contains in-frame clones alone and is incomplete. The sample carries around 260,000 clones, 80% to 95% recorded once. Specimen: PBMCs or T cells enriched from blood (not recorded which). Source of these receptors: a woman aged 30 to 39 who had recovered from COVID-19.

The gene calls are TRBV6-5 and TRBJ2-7; TRBD1 aligns across 8 bases. Per the germline V gene, CDR1 is MNHEY and CDR2 is SVGAGI. CDR3 size: 13 residues. With V trimmed by 7 bases and J by 4 bases, 6 bases remained unmatched. The CDR3 nucleotides are TGTGCCAGCACCGACAGGGGATCGTACGAGCAGTACTTC. Protein sequence: CASTDRGSYEQYF.

The V gene is TRBV7-9, the J gene TRBJ2-1; TRBD2 agrees at 10 bases. Germline assignment: CDR1 SEHNR and CDR2 FQNEAQ (reference sequence). The CDR3 spans 16 residues. Unmatched junction bases numbered 12, after V lost 7 bases and J lost 6 bases. The CDR3 sequence: CASITTGLAGVNEQFF. CDR3 coding DNA: TGTGCCAGCATCACGACCGGGCTAGCGGGAGTCAATGAGCAGTTCTTC.

The V call is TRBV6-2 or TRBV6-3, the J call TRBJ1-2; a possible D gene is TRBD1 (5 bases). Between the trimmed V and J ends, which lost 6 bases and 2 bases, there was a span of 13 bases. The CDR3 runs to 14 residues. Germline CDR1 MNHEY, CDR2 SVGEGT. CDR3 sequence (DNA): TGTGCCAGCAGCCGCCCCGACAGCAACTATGGCTACACCTTC. Its protein product is CASSRPDSNYGYTF.

With respect to this clone: At the DNA level, this CDR3 is encoded by other sequences in the same sample as well. This chain connects TRBV3-1 (or the pseudogene TRBV3-2) to TRBJ2-7; D is perhaps TRBD1 (6 bases). V was pared by 5 bases and J by 3 bases, with 8 bases between. This CDR3 comprises 12 residues. CDR1 and CDR2 from the germline V gene are LGHDT and YNNKEL (reference sequence). The CDR3 here is CASSRGGYEQYF. CDR3 nucleotide sequence: TGTGCCAGCAGCAGAGGGGGCTACGAGCAGTACTTC.

The sample holds a few counts of this clone. The V and J genes are TRBV18 and TRBJ2-2, with 7 nucleotides matching TRBD1. V lost 6 bases to trimming and J lost 1 base; unmatched junction nucleotides: 5. The CDR3 totals 15 residues. CDR1 is KGHSH and CDR2 is LQKENI in the germline V gene. The CDR3 here is CASSLNRGNTGELFF. CDR3 nucleotide sequence: TGTGCCAGCTCCCTCAACAGGGGGAACACCGGGGAGCTGTTTTTT.

This chain joins TRBV5-1 and TRBJ2-1; 7 bases agree with TRBD2. CDR1 SGHRS and CDR2 YFSETQ come from the germline V gene. The CDR3 spans 16 residues. After removal of 4 bases from V and 0 bases from J, the junction contained 7 bases not matched to a gene. This CDR3 reads CASSEQRGPSYNEQFF. The CDR3 DNA is TGCGCCAGCAGCGAGCAGCGGGGCCCCTCCTACAATGAGCAGTTCTTC.

The chain couples TRBV30 to TRBJ2-5, with TRBD2 matching over 9 bases. The V gene end was trimmed by 0 bases and the J gene end by 5 bases; junction bases not matched to a gene: 10. Germline V gives CDR1 GTSNPN, CDR2 SVGIG (reference sequence). The CDR3 is 16 residues long. The CDR3 sequence: CAWSVVGSGRSETQYF. The CDR3 region has the DNA TGTGCCTGGAGTGTCGTGGGTAGCGGGAGATCTGAGACCCAGTACTTC.

The V call is TRBV7-3, the J call TRBJ2-3, with TRBD1 matching 7 bases. Germline CDR1 SGHTA, CDR2 FQGTGA. Unmatched junction bases numbered 2, after V lost 1 base and J lost 7 bases. The CDR3 contains 13 residues. The CDR3 spells CASSLSRGNTQYF. As DNA, the CDR3 is TGTGCCAGCAGCTTAAGCAGGGGGAATACGCAGTATTTT.

This chain links TRBV6-2 or TRBV6-3 with TRBJ1-5; TRBD1 agrees at 8 bases. Trimming removed 4 bases from V and 3 bases from J; junction bases left unmatched: 2. This CDR3 region has 14 residues. Germline CDR1 is MNHEY and CDR2 is SVGEGT. The CDR3 coding sequence is TGTGCCAGCAGTTCGGACAGGGACAATCAGCCCCAGCATTTT. Encoded protein: CASSSDRDNQPQHF.

The gene calls are TRBV18 and TRBJ1-4; D gene ambiguous. The CDR3 length is 12 residues. V was shortened by 0 bases and J by 8 bases, with 4 bases between the two germline ends. The germline V gene encodes CDR1 KGHSH and CDR2 LQKENI. CDR3 loop: CASSPPREKLFF. In nucleotides, the CDR3 is TGTGCCAGCTCACCACCGAGGGAAAAACTGTTTTTT.

The rearrangement joins TRBV10-3 to TRBJ1-6, with 8 bases identical to TRBD1. Germline values: CDR1 ENHRY, CDR2 SYGVKD. V lost 6 bases to trimming and J lost 5 bases; unmatched junction nucleotides: 6. The CDR3 consists of 15 residues. The CDR3 loop reads CAISQTGDDNSPLHF. DNA for the CDR3: TGTGCCATCAGCCAGACAGGGGATGATAATTCACCCCTCCACTTT.

V and J are TRBV13 and TRBJ2-1; 10 bases match TRBD2. This CDR3 region has 17 residues. The ends lost 5 bases at V and 5 bases at J; junction bases unmatched: 12. Germline lookup yields CDR1 PRHDT and CDR2 FYEKMQ (reference sequence). The CDR3 coding sequence is TGTGCCAGCAGCCCCCGCCTGACTAGCGGGTTCAACAATGAGCAGTTCTTC. It is translated as CASSPRLTSGFNNEQFF.

The chain is built from TRBV29-1 and TRBJ1-1; D is undetermined. Germline values: CDR1 SQVTM, CDR2 ANQGSEA. V was pared by 4 bases and J by 5 bases, with 14 bases between. The CDR3 covers 13 residues. CDR3 loop: CSVASGVGTEAFF. In DNA, the CDR3 is TGCAGCGTTGCCTCCGGGGTGGGGACTGAAGCTTTCTTT. The full variable domain, in which reference TRBV29-1 and TRBJ1-1 provide the parts outside the CDR3, is SAVISQKPSRDICQRGTSLTIQCQVDSQVTMMFWYRQQPGQSLTLIATANQGSEATYESGFVIDKFPISRPNLTFSTLTVSNMSPEDSSIYLCSVASGVGTEAFFGQGTRLTVV.

The rearrangement joins TRBV6-1 to TRBJ2-7; 7 bases map to TRBD2. CDR3 length equals 15 residues. Losses at the gene ends were 0 bases for V and 6 bases for J; bases not matched to a gene: 8. Germline values: CDR1 MNHNS, CDR2 SASEGT. The DNA of the CDR3 is TGTGCCAGCAGTGAAGCCGCTCAGATAGCGGGCGAGCAGTACTTC. Translated, it gives CASSEAAQIAGEQYF.